Detailed here is one T cell receptor beta chain. Some clones are missing from TCRdb's copy, which holds only in-frame ones; the method was immunoSEQ multiplex PCR. Here the sample spans around 23,000 clones, about 94% being singletons. Sequencing was done directly on freshly isolated, uncultured memory T cells. The record originates from a study of CD4 T cell repertoires in COVID-19. The TCR originated in a human donor who had COVID-19. The starting material was circulating follicular helper CD4+ T cells (cTfh) from blood, obtained before the COVID-19 pandemic.

In nucleotides, the CDR3 is TGTGCCATCTGGACGGGAGGGTCCTACAATGAGCAGTTCTTC. This encodes CAIWTGGSYNEQFF. The rearrangement links TRBV10-3 to TRBJ2-1, with 8 bases matching TRBD2. Per the germline V gene, CDR1 is ENHRY and CDR2 is SYGVKD. V shed 8 bases and J 1 base; nucleotides not matched to a gene: 4. This CDR3 is built from 14 residues.